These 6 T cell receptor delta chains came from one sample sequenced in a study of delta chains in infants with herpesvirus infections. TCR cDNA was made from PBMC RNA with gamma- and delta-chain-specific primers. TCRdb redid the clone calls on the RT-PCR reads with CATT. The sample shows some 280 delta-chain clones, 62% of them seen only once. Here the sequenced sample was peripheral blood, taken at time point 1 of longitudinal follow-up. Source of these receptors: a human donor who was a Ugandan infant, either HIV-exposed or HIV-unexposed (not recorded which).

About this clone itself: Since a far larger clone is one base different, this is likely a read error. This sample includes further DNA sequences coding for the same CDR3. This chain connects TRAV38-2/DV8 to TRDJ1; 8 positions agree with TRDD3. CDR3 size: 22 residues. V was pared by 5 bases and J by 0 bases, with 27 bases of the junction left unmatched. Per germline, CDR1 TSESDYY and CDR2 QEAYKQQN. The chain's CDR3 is CAYRRRPKVLSYWGVNTDKLIF. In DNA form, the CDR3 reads TGTGCTTATAGAAGGCGTCCAAAGGTTTTATCGTACTGGGGGGTTAACACCGATAAACTCATCTTT.

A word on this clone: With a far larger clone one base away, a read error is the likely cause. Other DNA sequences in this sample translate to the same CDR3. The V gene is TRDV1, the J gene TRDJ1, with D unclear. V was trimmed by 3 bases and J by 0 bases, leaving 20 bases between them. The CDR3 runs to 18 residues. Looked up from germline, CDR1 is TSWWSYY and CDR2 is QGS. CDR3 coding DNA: TGTGCTCTTGGGGATGGGAACTCCTTGCGGAGGGACACCGATAAACTCATCTTT. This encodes CALGDGNSLRRDTDKLIF.

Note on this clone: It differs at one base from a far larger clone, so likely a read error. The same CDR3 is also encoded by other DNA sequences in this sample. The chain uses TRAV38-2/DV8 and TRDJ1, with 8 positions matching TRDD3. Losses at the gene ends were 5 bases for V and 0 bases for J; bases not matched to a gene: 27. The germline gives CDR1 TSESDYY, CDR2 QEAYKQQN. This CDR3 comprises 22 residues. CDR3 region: CAYRRRPKVLSYWGVNTDKLIF. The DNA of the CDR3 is TGTGCTTATAGAAGGCGTCCTAAGGTTTTATCTTACTGGGGGGTTAACACCGATAAACTCATCTTT.

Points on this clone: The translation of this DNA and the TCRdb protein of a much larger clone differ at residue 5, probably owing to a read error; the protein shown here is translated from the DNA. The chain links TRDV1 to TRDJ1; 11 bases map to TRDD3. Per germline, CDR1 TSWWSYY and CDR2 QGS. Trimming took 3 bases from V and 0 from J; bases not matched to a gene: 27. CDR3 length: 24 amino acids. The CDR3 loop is CALGDCRTYGPLWGIRWDTDKLIF. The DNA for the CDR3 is TGTGCTCTTGGGGACTGTAGAACCTACGGTCCCCTTTGGGGGATACGCTGGGACACCGATAAACTCATCTTT.

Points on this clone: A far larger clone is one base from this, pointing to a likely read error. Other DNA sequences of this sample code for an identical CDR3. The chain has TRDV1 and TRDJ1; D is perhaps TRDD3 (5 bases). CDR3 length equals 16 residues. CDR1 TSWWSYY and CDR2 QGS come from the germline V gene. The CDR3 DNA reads TGTGCACTTGGGGAACAGTATTACCGGGACACCGATAAACTCATCTTT. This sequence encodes CALGEQYYRDTDKLIF.

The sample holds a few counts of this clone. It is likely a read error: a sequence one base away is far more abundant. In DNA form, the CDR3 reads TGTGCTCTTGGGGAACGGGTAAACTGGCGTGGGCCTACCTCTTTCTGGGGGACACGGAAGTACACCGATAAACTCATCTTT. Its translation: CALGERVNWRGPTSFWGTRKYTDKLIF. The chain links TRDV1 to TRDJ1, with TRDD3 identical over 8 bases. The germline gives CDR1 TSWWSYY, CDR2 QGS. The CDR3 loop spans 27 amino acids. The ends lost 1 base at V and 0 bases at J; junction bases unmatched: 37.